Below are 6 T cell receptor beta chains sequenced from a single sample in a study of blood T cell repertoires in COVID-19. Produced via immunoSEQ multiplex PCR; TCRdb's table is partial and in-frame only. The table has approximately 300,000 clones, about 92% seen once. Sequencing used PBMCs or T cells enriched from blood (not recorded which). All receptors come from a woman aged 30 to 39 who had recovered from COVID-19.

DNA of the CDR3: TGTGCCAGCAGTTACGGAGATAATAATTCACCCCTCCACTTT. This sequence encodes CASSYGDNNSPLHF. The chain links TRBV6-5 to TRBJ1-6, with D unresolved. Germline-derived CDR1 and CDR2 are MNHEY and SVGAGI. The CDR3 covers 14 residues. V was trimmed by 2 bases and J by 5 bases, leaving 7 bases between them.

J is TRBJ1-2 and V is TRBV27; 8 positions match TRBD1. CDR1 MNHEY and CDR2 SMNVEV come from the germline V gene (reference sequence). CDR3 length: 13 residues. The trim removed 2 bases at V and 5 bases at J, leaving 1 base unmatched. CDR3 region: CASSLRQGYGYTF. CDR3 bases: TGTGCCAGCAGTTTACGACAGGGGTATGGCTACACCTTC.

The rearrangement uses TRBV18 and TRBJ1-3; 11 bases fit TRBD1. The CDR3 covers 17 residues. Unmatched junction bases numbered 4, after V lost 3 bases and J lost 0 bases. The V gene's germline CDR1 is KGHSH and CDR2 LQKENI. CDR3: CASSPWTGGPSGNTIYF. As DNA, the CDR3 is TGTGCCAGCTCACCTTGGACAGGGGGCCCCTCTGGAAACACCATATATTTT. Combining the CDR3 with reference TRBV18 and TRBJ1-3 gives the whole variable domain NAGVMQNPRHLVRRRGQEARLRCSPMKGHSHVYWYRQLPEEGLKFMVYLQKENIIDESGMPKERFSAEFPKEGPSILRIQQVVRGDSAAYFCASSPWTGGPSGNTIYFGEGSWLTVV.

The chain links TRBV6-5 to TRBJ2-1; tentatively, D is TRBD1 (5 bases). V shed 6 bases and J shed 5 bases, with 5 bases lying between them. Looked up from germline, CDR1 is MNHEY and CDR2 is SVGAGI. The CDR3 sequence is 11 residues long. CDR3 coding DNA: TGTGCCAGCAGACAGGACAATGAGCAGTTCTTC. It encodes CASRQDNEQFF.

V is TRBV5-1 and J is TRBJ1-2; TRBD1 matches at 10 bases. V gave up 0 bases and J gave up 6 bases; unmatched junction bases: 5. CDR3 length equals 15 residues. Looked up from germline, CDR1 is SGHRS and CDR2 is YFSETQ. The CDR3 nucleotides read TGCGCCAGCAGCTTGGAAGGGGACAGGGGCGATGGCTACACCTTC. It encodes CASSLEGDRGDGYTF.

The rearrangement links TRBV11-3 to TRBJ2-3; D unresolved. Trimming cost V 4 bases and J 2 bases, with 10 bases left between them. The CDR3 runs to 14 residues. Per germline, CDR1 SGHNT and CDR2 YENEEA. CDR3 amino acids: CASSYGVLTDTQYF. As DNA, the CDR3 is TGTGCCAGCAGCTACGGAGTACTCACAGATACGCAGTATTTT.